The T cell receptor (beta chain) described here comes from a study of T cells in Graves' hyperthyroidism and ophthalmopathy. This clonotype was counted at least ten times. This CDR3 has 13 residues. Per germline, CDR1 ENHRY and CDR2 SYGVKD. The junction had 6 bases not matched to a gene; V was cut back by 10 bases and J by 1 base. Researchers amplified the TCR beta CDR3 regions from RNA transcripts. During a first-round RT-PCR of the TCR CDR3, the HTBI primer set was used. MiXCR was run by TCRdb on the multiplex PCR reads, yielding one entry per CDR3 protein. Of fewer than 350,000 distinct CDR3 sequences in the sample, roughly 18% are singletons; the top ten hold around 54%. Diagnoses were established using clinical symptoms, serum thyroxine and TRAb, thyroid ultrasound and orbital computed tomography.

This TCR was recovered from a woman aged 50 to 60 with Graves' hyperthyroidism. The sequencing input was blood. This chain links TRBV10-3 with TRBJ2-5; TRBD1 agrees at 7 bases. CDR3 bases: TGTGCCACTGGACAGGATATCCAAGAGACCCAGTACTTC. This encodes CATGQDIQETQYF.